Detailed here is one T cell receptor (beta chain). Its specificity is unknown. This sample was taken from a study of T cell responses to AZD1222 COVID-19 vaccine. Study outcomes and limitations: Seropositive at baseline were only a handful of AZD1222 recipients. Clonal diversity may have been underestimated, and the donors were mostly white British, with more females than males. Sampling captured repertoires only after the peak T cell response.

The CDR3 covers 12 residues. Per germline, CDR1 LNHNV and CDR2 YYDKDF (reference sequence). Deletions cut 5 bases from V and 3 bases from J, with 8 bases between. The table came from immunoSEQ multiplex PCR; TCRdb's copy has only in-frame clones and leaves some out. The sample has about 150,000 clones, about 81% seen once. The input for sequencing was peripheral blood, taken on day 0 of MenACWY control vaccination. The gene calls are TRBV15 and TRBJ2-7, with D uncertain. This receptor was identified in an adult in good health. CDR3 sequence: CATSVDHYEQYF. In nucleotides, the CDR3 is TGTGCCACCAGCGTGGACCACTACGAGCAGTACTTC.